The next 3 T cell receptor beta chains were all read from a single sample in a study of post-analysis software for immune sequencing data. Overall study results and limits: Five or six TRBV segments (TRBV5-6, TRBV5-1 and TRBV20-1 among them) occurred more frequently in patients than in controls.

No antigen has been identified for these receptors. cDNA libraries for TCR beta contained unique molecular identifiers. TCRdb re-called the PCR reads with MiXCR, one entry per CDR3 protein. Of 650,000 to 850,000 distinct CDR3 sequences in the sample, about 57% are singletons; the top ten hold 4.6%. The sequenced sample was blood. All receptors come from a girl aged 10 to 17 with multiple sclerosis.

This clonotype showed up just a few times. V is TRBV12-3 or TRBV12-4 and J is TRBJ1-2; a possible D gene is TRBD1 (5 bases). The V and J ends lost 6 bases and 3 bases respectively, with 17 bases between them. This CDR3 has 15 residues. The DNA of the CDR3 is TGTGCCAGCAGCCCTCGGGGACGGCCCGACTATGGCTACACCTTC. As protein: CASSPRGRPDYGYTF.

This chain uses TRBV2 with TRBJ2-5; 8 nucleotides match TRBD1. Gene TRBJ2-7 matches the end of the DNA better, so the J call may be wrong. This CDR3 region has 15 residues. In germline, CDR1 is SNHLY, CDR2 FYNNEI. The chain's CDR3 is CASSEGQGASDEQYF. CDR3 nucleotide sequence: TGTGCCAGCAGTGAAGGCCAGGGGGCTTCCGACGAGCAGTACTTC.

In its sample, this clonotype was seen a few times. The rearrangement uses TRBV10-3 and TRBJ2-2; unclear D gene. The CDR3 loop spans 15 amino acids. V was clipped by 6 bases and J by 4 bases, with 15 bases between them. Looked up from germline, CDR1 is ENHRY and CDR2 is SYGVKD. The DNA for the CDR3 is TGTGCCATCAGCGCACGAGGAGTGTCCACCGGGGAGCTGTTTTTT. Translating gives CAISARGVSTGELFF.